The 2 T cell receptor beta chains given below trace back to one sample, sequenced in a study of blood T cell repertoires in COVID-19. Libraries were prepared by immunoSEQ multiplex PCR; TCRdb keeps only in-frame clonotypes and omits some of them. The data show some 520,000 clones, with approximately 92% seen just once and around 0.92% held by the top ten. The sample was peripheral blood. These TCRs come from a man aged 18 to 30 with COVID-19, enrolled during active disease.

The CDR3 DNA reads TGTGCCAGCAGTTTAATCGGGTCAGGGGGCGCTTCCTACGAGCAGTACTTC. It specifies CASSLIGSGGASYEQYF. The rearrangement joins TRBV28 to TRBJ2-7; 8 nucleotides align to TRBD1. V dropped 2 bases and J dropped 1; count of bases not matched to a gene: 10. Germline V gene sequence: CDR1 MDHEN, CDR2 SYDVKM. The length of the CDR3 is 17 residues.

The J gene is TRBJ2-5, the V gene TRBV4-1; D is possibly TRBD2 (6 bases). Germline V CDR1 and CDR2: MGHRA, YSYEKL. Trimming removed 0 bases from V and 3 bases from J, with 11 bases in between. The CDR3 extends over 15 amino acids. Written as DNA, the CDR3 is TGCGCCAGCAGCCAAGAAAGGCGGGGAGAAGAGACCCAGTACTTC. It encodes CASSQERRGEETQYF.